These T cell receptor beta chains were read from a single sample in a study of T-cell reconstitution after alpha-beta-depleted transplantation in children. A single record per CDR3 protein comes from TCRdb applying MiXCR to the PCR reads. The repertoire holds some 280,000 distinct CDR3 sequences, with approximately 9.8% as singletons. Sequenced here: PBMCs from the stem cell graft donor, sampled from the stem cell graft. These receptors were collected from a human donor who donated a stem cell graft to a child with SCID. Each CDR3 is given with its conserved first and last residue. The D gene is left open where the match is weak. Clone size appears in some rows only: once, few, many, or a class for an expanded clone.

>TRBV11-2|.|TRBJ1-4|many|14
TGTGCCAGCAGCCCTATACTAGAAGGGGAAAAACTGTTTTTT
CASSPILEGEKLFF
>TRBV15|.|TRBJ1-5|many|14
TGTGCCACCAGCAGAGATTGGACGGGCGAGCCCCAGCATTTT
CATSRDWTGEPQHF
>TRBV27|.|TRBJ2-2|.|18
TGTGCCAGCAGTTTATTAGGGGTCCTGGGGGGCTTCACCGGGGAGCTGTTTTTT
CASSLLGVLGGFTGELFF
>TRBV12-3/TRBV12-4|TRBD1|TRBJ1-2|.|11
TGTGCCGACAGGGGGGGAAATGGCTACACCTTC
CADRGGNGYTF
>TRBV7-3|.|TRBJ2-3|many|14
TGTGCCAGCAGCTACGACGGGGGTGGAGATACGCAGTATTTT
CASSYDGGGDTQYF
>TRBV20-1|TRBD1|TRBJ1-5|.|18
TGCAGTGCTAGAGACCCGACGGGGTCGCAGGGGGCTCGACAGCCCCAGCATTTT
CSARDPTGSQGARQPQHF
>TRBV7-8|.|TRBJ1-1|.|15
TGTGCCAGCAGCTTGGGGAGGGTAAGAGAAACTGAAGCTTTCTTT
CASSLGRVRETEAFF
>TRBV6-1|TRBD2|TRBJ2-3|many|17
TGTGCCAGCAGCGATACCCTTAGGCGGGAGACCGGGGATACGCAGTATTTT
CASSDTLRRETGDTQYF
>TRBV27|.|TRBJ2-7|.|14
TGTGCCAGCAGTTACAAAAAGGACTCCTACGAGCAGTACTTC
CASSYKKDSYEQYF
>TRBV5-1|TRBD2|TRBJ2-3|.|16
TGCGCCAGCAGCTTGCTTACCGGGACTAGCGAGGATACGCAGTATTTT
CASSLLTGTSEDTQYF
>TRBV27|TRBD1|TRBJ2-7|once|14
TGTGCCAGCAGTTTTGCCGGGACAGCCTACGAGCAGTACTTC
CASSFAGTAYEQYF
>TRBV5-8|.|TRBJ2-3|.|14
TGTGCCAGCAGCTTGGCCCAAGACACAGATACGCAGTATTTT
CASSLAQDTDTQYF
>TRBV14|.|TRBJ2-7|.|14
TGTGCCAGCAGCCGTCCAGGGAGGTCCTACGAGCAGTACTTC
CASSRPGRSYEQYF
>TRBV6-1|.|TRBJ2-7|few|14
TGTGCCAGCAGTCGGGCGGATAGACCCTACGAGCAGTACTTC
CASSRADRPYEQYF
>TRBV5-1|.|TRBJ2-3|few|14
TGCGCCAGCAGCTTGGGTAGGTCCCCAGATACGCAGTATTTT
CASSLGRSPDTQYF
>TRBV29-1|TRBD1|TRBJ1-2|.|14
TGCAGCGTTGTAATTCCAGGACAGGACTATGGCTACACCTTC
CSVVIPGQDYGYTF
>TRBV3-1|.|TRBJ2-5|.|15
TGTGCCAGCAGCAAAGATTCCGGGAGTCGGGAGACCCAGTACTTC
CASSKDSGSRETQYF
>TRBV20-1|.|TRBJ1-2|.|14
TGCAGTGCTAGTAGTCAGACTTCAAACTATGGCTACACCTTC
CSASSQTSNYGYTF
>TRBV11-2|.|TRBJ1-1|.|13
TGTGCCAGCAGCTTAGGCGGGTTCACTGAAGCTTTCTTT
CASSLGGFTEAFF
>TRBV7-2|.|TRBJ1-1|.|14
TGTGCCAGCAAGGCAGATGTACTCCACACTGAAGCTTTCTTT
CASKADVLHTEAFF
>TRBV20-1|.|TRBJ2-5|.|11
TGCAGTGCTCAGTCCACCGAGACCCAGTACTTC
CSAQSTETQYF
>TRBV29-1|.|TRBJ2-2|many|18
TGCAGCCCTGCCCCGGCAGGCGCCCTTCACCGCAACACCGGGGAGCTGTTTTTT
CSPAPAGALHRNTGELFF
>TRBV9|.|TRBJ2-7|.|16
TGTGCCAGCAGCCCCCGCCCCGGGGCCCCAAGGTACGAGCAGTACTTC
CASSPRPGAPRYEQYF
>TRBV20-1|TRBD2|TRBJ2-1|few|14
TGCAGTGCTAGAGAAGGACTAGCGGGGCGGGAGCAGTTCTTC
CSAREGLAGREQFF
>TRBV5-6|TRBD1|TRBJ2-7|.|14
TGTGCCAGCAGCTCCTGGACAGGGGTCTACGAGCAGTACTTC
CASSSWTGVYEQYF
>TRBV5-1|.|TRBJ2-2|.|14
TGCGCCAGCACAGGCCGCGCGAACACCGGGGAGCTGTTTTTT
CASTGRANTGELFF
>TRBV7-9|TRBD1|TRBJ2-1|few|14
TGTGCCAGCAGCAAATGGGACAGGTTAAATGAGCAGTTCTTC
CASSKWDRLNEQFF
>TRBV5-1|.|TRBJ2-5|.|16
TGCGCCAGCAGCTTACGACATGGAGTAGGGCAAGAGACCCAGTACTTC
CASSLRHGVGQETQYF
>TRBV7-8|.|TRBJ1-4|few|15
TGTGCCAGCAGCTTAGGCCTGGATTCGGGGGGAAAACTGTTTTTT
CASSLGLDSGGKLFF
>TRBV10-3|TRBD1|TRBJ1-2|few|14
TGTGCCATCAGTTGGGGACAGAGTGGCTATGGCTACACCTTC
CAISWGQSGYGYTF
>TRBV12-3/TRBV12-4|.|TRBJ1-2|.|16
TGTGCCAGCAGTTATCCGGGTCTGGCTGAGTCCGAAGGCTACACCTTC
CASSYPGLAESEGYTF
>TRBV10-3|.|TRBJ2-2|.|15
TGTGCCATCAGTCCGGGGGCTGTGAACACCGGGGAGCTGTTTTTT
CAISPGAVNTGELFF
>TRBV5-4|TRBD2|TRBJ2-7|.|16
TGTGCCAGCAGTCATACCGGGAGCGGGGGGGCCTACGAGCAGTACTTC
CASSHTGSGGAYEQYF
>TRBV10-2|TRBD2|TRBJ2-7|.|18
TGCGCCAGCATTCCCGCTAGCGGGGGGCCCCTAAGCTCCTACGAGCAGTACTTC
CASIPASGGPLSSYEQYF